This T cell receptor beta chain originates from a study of Ad26.COV2.S vaccination and SARS-CoV-2 variants. Overall study: The COV1001 Ad26.COV2.S trial arm included the donor.

Trimming removed 1 base from V and 5 bases from J, with 12 bases in between. CDR3 length: 15 amino acids. Germline-derived CDR1 and CDR2 are SGHNT and YYREEE (reference sequence). The table came from immunoSEQ multiplex PCR; TCRdb's copy has only in-frame clones and leaves some out. The data hold roughly 380,000 clones, with roughly 91% observed a single time. Noted treatment: 15 to 20 received Ad26.COV2.S at low or high dose, single or two shots; 5 received placebo; per-sample allocation not given. Day 63 following the first vaccine or placebo injection was when the samples were taken. This Boston cohort included adults aged 18-55 years.

The starting material was peripheral blood, obtained in a trial of Ad26.COV2.S vaccine versus placebo. The rearrangement links TRBV5-4 to TRBJ1-4; D is ambiguous. The receptor comes from a person aged 18 to 65 who received the Ad26.COV2.S COVID-19 vaccine or a placebo. The CDR3 nucleotides are TGTGCCAGCAGCTTGAACGGATTACTAAATGAAAAACTGTTTTTT. This encodes CASSLNGLLNEKLFF.